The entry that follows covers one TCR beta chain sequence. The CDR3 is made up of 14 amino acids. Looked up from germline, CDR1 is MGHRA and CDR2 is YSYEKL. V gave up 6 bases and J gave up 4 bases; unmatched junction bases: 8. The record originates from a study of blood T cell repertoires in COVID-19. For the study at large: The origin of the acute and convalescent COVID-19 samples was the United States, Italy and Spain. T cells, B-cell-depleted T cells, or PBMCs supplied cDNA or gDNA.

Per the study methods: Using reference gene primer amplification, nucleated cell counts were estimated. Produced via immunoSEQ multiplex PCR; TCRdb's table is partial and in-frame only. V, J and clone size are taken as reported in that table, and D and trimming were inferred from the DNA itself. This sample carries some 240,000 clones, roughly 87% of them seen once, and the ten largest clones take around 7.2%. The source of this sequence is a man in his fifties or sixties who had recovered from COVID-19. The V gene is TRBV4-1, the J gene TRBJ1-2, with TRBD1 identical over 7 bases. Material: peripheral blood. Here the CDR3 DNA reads TGCGCCAGCAGAAGCAGGGACAGCGCCTATGGCTACACCTTC. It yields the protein CASRSRDSAYGYTF.